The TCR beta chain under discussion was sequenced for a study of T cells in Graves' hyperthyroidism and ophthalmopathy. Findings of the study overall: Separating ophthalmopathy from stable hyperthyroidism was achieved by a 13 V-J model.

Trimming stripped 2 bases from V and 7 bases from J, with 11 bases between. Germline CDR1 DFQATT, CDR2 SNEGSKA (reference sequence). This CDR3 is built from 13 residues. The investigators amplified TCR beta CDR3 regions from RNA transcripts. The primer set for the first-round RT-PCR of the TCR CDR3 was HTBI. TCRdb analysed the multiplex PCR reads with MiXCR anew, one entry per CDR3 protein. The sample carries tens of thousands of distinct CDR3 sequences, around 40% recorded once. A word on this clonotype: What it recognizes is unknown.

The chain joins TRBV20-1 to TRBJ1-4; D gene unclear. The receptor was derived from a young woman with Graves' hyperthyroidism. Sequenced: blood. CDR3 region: CSARPSEGEKLFF. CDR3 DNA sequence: TGCAGTGCTAGACCCAGCGAGGGTGAAAAACTGTTTTTT.